This T cell receptor (beta chain) was sequenced for a study of beta chain features in type 1 diabetes (dated by TCRdb to 2016 to 2019). Background on the whole study: Mean age, gender distribution, total cell number and subset yield did not differ between patients and healthy donors. A total of around 110,000,000 sorted cells were examined across all samples, and a strong correlation was observed between cell number per subset and RNA yield. The study compared the TCRB repertoires of sorted circulating CD4+ T cell subsets in recently diagnosed type 1 diabetes patients with those in matched healthy donors. Whereas all 30 or so donors provided naive and central memory subsets, regulatory and stem cell-like memory subsets were isolated from just 8 patients and roughly eight healthy donors. Summary of the overall study and its limitations: Because cDNA was sequenced instead of genomic DNA, highly expressing activated cells could be over-represented, though the groups showed no difference in activation or CD3 levels. Patients with type 1 diabetes made fewer insertions and deleted more nucleotides at VDJ recombination sites, implying thymic rearrangement abnormalities. PCR may preferentially amplify shorter templates, but because patient and control samples were amplified and corrected together, any resulting skew would affect both groups equally. Because small numbers of individuals were included in the HLA sub-analyses, any influence of HLA type on TCRB rearrangement was left unresolved. The naive, central memory and regulatory TCRB repertoires appeared to resemble one another more closely among patients than among healthy donors. Type 1 diabetes patients showed a moderate but significant shortening of TCRB CDR3 length in all four CD4+ subsets.

From each donor, a single peripheral blood sample of around 0.12 L on average was drawn into heparinised tubes. A BD FACSAria II was used to sort naive, central memory, regulatory and stem cell-like memory CD4+ T cells with a panel that included CD45RO, CCR7, CD25, CD127, CD95 and CD27. A purity above 95% was achieved for all sorted populations. PBMCs were separated immediately by Lymphoprep density gradient centrifugation and were stained directly, without being cultured. Samples were stained and sorted in pairs, with one healthy donor and one patient per experiment, so that batch effects were minimized. The CDR3, from cysteine to phenylalanine, totals 13 residues. Of the read, only the CDR3 DNA is kept; its 39 bases are in frame from base 1. Reading the germline V gene gives CDR1 KGHSH and CDR2 LQKENI. A distance of 9 bases separates the germline ends of V and J, which lose 3 bases and 4 bases respectively.

The sample holds a few counts of this clone. Its recognized antigen is unknown. One base away there is no much larger clone; base qualities are not given. The High Capacity cDNA Reverse Transcription Kit was used to reverse transcribe all of the isolated RNA, meaning that expressed TCRB transcripts were what got sequenced. Deep immunoSEQ sequencing was performed on naive, central memory and regulatory T cell samples, with an average of about 4 million total reads per sample. Sorted cells were lysed in RLT buffer, and RNA was extracted using DNase-treated RNeasy Micro or Mini kits according to cell number. To prevent cross-contamination, every cell subset was processed on its own, while patient and healthy donor samples were processed together. TCRB sequences were amplified from cDNA with the immunoSEQ multiplex PCR, producing 87-bp fragments spanning the CDR3 region. Sequencing of the amplicons was performed on the Illumina HiSeq platform. As for the original processing: Synthetic template baselines were used to correct PCR bias computationally, reads within Hamming distance 2 were collapsed together, and singletons that could not be merged were discarded. By aligning reads against IMGT, V, D and J genes, CDR3 length, and insertions or deletions at six rearrangement sites were assigned. Clonotype counts were normalized to sorted cell number within each subset before computing true diversity and Gini coefficients with the tcR R package. The overlap coefficient, calculated on TCRB nucleotide sequences, was used to measure repertoire sharing. TCRdb limited this immuneACCESS table to in-frame rearrangements with V and J called. A share of clones is missing; checked studies link under half to unresolved V genes, and the rest is unexplained. V and J calls plus clone size are reproduced from that table; the DNA served to infer D and trimming. Counted in this sample were about 60,000 clones; roughly 60% of them appeared once. The ten largest clones capture roughly 2.2% of the sample.

The sequence joins TRBV18 to TRBJ1-1, with TRBD1 tentatively as D gene (5 bases match). Sequenced: Tregs from blood. In the paper's terms, the cell subset or site label means: regulatory CD4+ T cells. The receptor was derived from a woman between 18 and 30 years old in good health. CDR3 region: CASSPGHFTEAFF. The sequenced DNA: TGTGCCAGCTCACCTGGACACTTCACTGAAGCTTTCTTT.